This TCR beta chain was observed in a study of shared clonotypes between healthy human individuals. Study results and limitations: It was observed that around 5% of naive CD4 clonotypes were shared across several donors.

CD45RO-negative, CCR7-selected cells formed the naive CD8 fraction, which excluded terminally differentiated effector memory CD45RA+ cells. The CDR3 runs to 13 residues. J lost 3 bases, V lost 4 bases, and 1 base had no gene match. Germline values: CDR1 PRHDT, CDR2 FYEKMQ (reference sequence). Measured with immunoSEQ multiplex PCR; TCRdb has only the in-frame clones, and not every one. The table records approximately 600,000 clones, approximately 96% of them present only once. As for this clone: Its antigen is unidentified.

The material sequenced was naive CD8+ T cells sorted from blood. The origin of this receptor is a woman aged 25 to 39 in good health. This chain links TRBV13 with TRBJ2-3, with 7 bases matching TRBD1. CDR3 region: CASSSTGTDTQYF. CDR3 DNA: TGTGCCAGCAGCTCGACAGGGACAGATACGCAGTATTTT. The variable domain in full, with the rest retrieved from reference TRBV13 and TRBJ2-3, is AAGVIQSPRHLIKEKRETATLKCYPIPRHDTVYWYQQGPGQDPQFLISFYEKMQSDKGSIPDRFSAQQFSDYHSELNMSSLELGDSALYFCASSSTGTDTQYFGPGTRLTVL.